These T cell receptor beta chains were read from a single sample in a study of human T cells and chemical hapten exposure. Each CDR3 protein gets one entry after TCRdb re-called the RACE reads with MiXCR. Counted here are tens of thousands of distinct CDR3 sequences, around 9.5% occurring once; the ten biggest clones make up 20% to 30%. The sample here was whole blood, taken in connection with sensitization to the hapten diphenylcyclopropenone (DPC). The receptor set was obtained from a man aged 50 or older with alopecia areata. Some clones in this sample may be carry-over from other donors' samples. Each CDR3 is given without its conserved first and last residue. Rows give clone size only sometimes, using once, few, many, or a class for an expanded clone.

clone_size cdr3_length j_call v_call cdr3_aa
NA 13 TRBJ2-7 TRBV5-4 ASSRDSGSSYEQY
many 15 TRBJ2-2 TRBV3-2 ASSPGLAGAWTGELF
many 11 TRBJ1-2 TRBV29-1 SVGGQVVSGYT
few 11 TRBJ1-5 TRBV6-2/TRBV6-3 ASSYGPGQPQH
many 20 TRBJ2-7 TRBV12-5 ASGLVPTLPWTGEQRSYEQY
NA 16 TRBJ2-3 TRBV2 ASSEALGLAGSTDTQY
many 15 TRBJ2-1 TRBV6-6 ASTAPPASGIYNEQF
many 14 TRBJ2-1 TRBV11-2 ASRNAAGGNYNEQF
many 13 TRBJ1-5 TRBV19 ASSPGTVSNQPQH
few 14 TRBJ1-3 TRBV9 ASSPDGSGSGNTIY
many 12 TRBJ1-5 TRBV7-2 ASSLGVSNQPQH
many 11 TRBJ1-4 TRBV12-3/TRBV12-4 ASTWGRGGKLF
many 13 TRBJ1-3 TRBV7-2 ASSRKEQTGNTIY
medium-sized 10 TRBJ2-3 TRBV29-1 SVEEIPDTQY
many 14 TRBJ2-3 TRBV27 ASSLSGGRAGDTQY
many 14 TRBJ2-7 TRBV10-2 ASSESPGDRSYEQY
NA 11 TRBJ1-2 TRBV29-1 SAARRQVYGYT
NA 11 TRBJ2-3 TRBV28 ASSLPLSDTQY
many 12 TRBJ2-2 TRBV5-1 ASSPRTDTGELF
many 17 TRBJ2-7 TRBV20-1 SAGPRSGRAKSRPGEQY
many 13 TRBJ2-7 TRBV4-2 ASSFTSGSSYEQY
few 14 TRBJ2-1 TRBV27 ASRLSPQFAYNEQF
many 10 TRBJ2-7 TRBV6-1 ASRPQVKEQY
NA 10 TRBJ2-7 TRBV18 ASSPRWGSRY
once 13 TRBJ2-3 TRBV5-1 ASSLEGGYTDTQY
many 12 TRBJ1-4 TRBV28 ASSLGGANSALF
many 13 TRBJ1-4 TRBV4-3 ASSQSTGANEKLF
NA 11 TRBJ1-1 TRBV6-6 ASSYLENTEAF
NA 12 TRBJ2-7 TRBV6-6 ASSRGQGAYEQY
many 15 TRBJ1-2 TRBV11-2 ASSLAPGLRQGYGYT
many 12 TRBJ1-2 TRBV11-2 ASSSEGGLYGYT
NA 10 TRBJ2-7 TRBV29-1 SVGTEYYEQY
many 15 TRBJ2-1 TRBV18 ASSPGTGTATYNEQF
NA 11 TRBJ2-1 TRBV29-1 SGGTSGNNEQF
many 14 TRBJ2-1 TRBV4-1 ASSQDWPSGSYEQF
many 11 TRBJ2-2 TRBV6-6 ASSYEGTGELF
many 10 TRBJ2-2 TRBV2 ASSEDTGELF
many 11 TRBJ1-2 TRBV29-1 SSVGDSNYGYT
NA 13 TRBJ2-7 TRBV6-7 ASSYSTESSYEQY
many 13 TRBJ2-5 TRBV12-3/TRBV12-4 ASSSGTGGSETQY
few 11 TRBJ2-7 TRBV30 ASFSRTLYEQY
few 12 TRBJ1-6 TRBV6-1 ASSADRGGSPLH
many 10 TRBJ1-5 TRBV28 ASSLNNQPQH
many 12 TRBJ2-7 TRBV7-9 ASSLTGISYEQY
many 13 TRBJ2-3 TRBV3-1 ASSGLAGPTDTQY
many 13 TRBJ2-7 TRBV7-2 ASSLATSEVYEQY
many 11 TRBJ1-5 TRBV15 ATSRSLDQPQH
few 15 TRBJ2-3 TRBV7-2 ASSLEGAGGPVNTQY
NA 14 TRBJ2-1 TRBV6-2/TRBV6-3 ASSYPLGSGRPEQF
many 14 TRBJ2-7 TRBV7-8 ASSPSPGTGLHEQY
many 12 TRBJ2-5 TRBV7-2 ASSLEATLGAQY
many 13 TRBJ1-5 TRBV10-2 ASRRSRENNQPQH
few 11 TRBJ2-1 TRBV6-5 ASSRERVGEQF
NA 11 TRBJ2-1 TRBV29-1 SVEDIQVNEQF